The source of this T cell receptor (beta chain) is a study of Graves' ophthalmopathy and Graves' hyperthyroidism. CDR3 length equals 15 residues. Trimming removed 8 bases from V and 0 bases from J; junction bases left unmatched: 4. RNA served as the template for amplifying TCR beta CDR3 regions. HTBI primers primed a first-round RT-PCR, and a second-round multiplex PCR followed. Each CDR3 protein gets one entry after TCRdb re-called the multiplex PCR reads with MiXCR. The data show 170,000 or so distinct CDR3 sequences, with roughly two fifths seen just once and less than 9.5% held by the top ten. This clonotype has a count of ten or more.

This TCR derives from a young man with Graves' ophthalmopathy. Sequences were obtained from peripheral blood. This chain uses TRBV12-3 or TRBV12-4 with TRBJ2-4; TRBD2 matches at 10 bases. The CDR3 spells CASGRLAGAKNIQYF. The DNA for the CDR3 is TGTGCCAGCGGGAGACTAGCGGGAGCCAAAAACATTCAGTACTTC.